This T cell receptor (beta chain) was sequenced in a study of a mutant IDH1 vaccine in newly diagnosed glioma. Whole-study context: Treated patients, approximately 62% male and approximately 38% female, averaged approximately 40 years of age.

Only in-frame clones appear in the TCRdb table, and some are missing; sequencing was by immunoSEQ multiplex PCR. The data show roughly 52,000 clones, with 84% seen just once and roughly 4% held by the top ten. Specified time point: week 35, safety follow-up. A single vaccine dose contained 300 ug of mutant IDH1 20-mer peptide, and topical imiquimod was used with it. The germline V gene encodes CDR1 MNHNY and CDR2 SVGAGI (reference sequence). The CDR3 sequence is 13 residues long. J gave up 6 bases and V 7 bases, and 5 bases lay outside the gene matches. To note about this clone: The antigen is undetermined.

This chain joins TRBV6-6 and TRBJ1-5, with TRBD1 matching 8 bases. Material: PBMCs, obtained from a glioma patient whose treatment included an IDH1 peptide vaccine. The TCR was taken from a young woman with glioma. The CDR3 reads CASTSGGPQPQHF. CDR3 sequence (DNA): TGTGCCAGCACCTCAGGGGGCCCTCAGCCCCAGCATTTT.